These T cell receptor beta chains were read from a single sample in a study of cytomegalovirus exposure and HLA in healthy donors. Here immunoSEQ multiplex PCR was the method, and the copy in TCRdb shows in-frame clones only, minus some. Of 90,000 or so clones detected, approximately 81% appear once; the ten largest clones hold 20%. Sequencing was performed on PBMCs. These receptors came from a young man in good health and CMV-seropositive. The CDR3 runs from the conserved cysteine through the conserved F or W. Each record gives: CDR3 length, J gene, clone size, D gene, V gene, CDR3 DNA, CDR3 protein. A D gene is named only where the DNA matches it firmly. Where a row states a size, it is once, few, many or the class of an expanded clone; other rows omit it.

13 TRBJ2-5 . TRBD1 TRBV5-1 TGCGCCAGCAGAAGGGACAGCCAAGAGACCCAGTACTTC CASRRDSQETQYF
19 TRBJ2-5 . TRBD2 TRBV9 TGTGCCAGCAGCGTAGCTCAAGGACTAGCGGGGGGGATCCAAGAGACCCAGTACTTC CASSVAQGLAGGIQETQYF
16 TRBJ1-3 . TRBD1 TRBV7-8 TGTGCCAGCAGTGTTCGCCGGGACAGGGGTCGAAACACCATATATTTT CASSVRRDRGRNTIYF
13 TRBJ1-5 . . TRBV2 TGTGCCAGCAAAGAGGATAGCAATCAGCCCCAGCATTTT CASKEDSNQPQHF
18 TRBJ2-3 . TRBD2 TRBV4-1 TGCGCCAGCAGCCGGACCGGACTAGCGGGACATAGCACAGATACGCAGTATTTT CASSRTGLAGHSTDTQYF
15 TRBJ2-3 . . TRBV19 TGTGCCAGTAGTATACGACTAGGAATCACAGATACGCAGTATTTT CASSIRLGITDTQYF
14 TRBJ1-1 once . TRBV5-1 TGCGCCAGCAGCTCAGCCTGGGGGGGCACTGAAGCTTTCTTT CASSSAWGGTEAFF
16 TRBJ2-1 once TRBD2 TRBV28 TGTGCCAGCAGTCAACCACTAGCGGCTTCCTACAATGAGCAGTTCTTC CASSQPLAASYNEQFF
12 TRBJ1-1 . TRBD1 TRBV2 TGTGCCACCACGACAGGGGGCACTGAAGCTTTCTTT CATTTGGTEAFF
11 TRBJ2-3 . . TRBV20-1 TGCAGTGGGAGGAACTGGGATACGCAGTATTTT CSGRNWDTQYF
15 TRBJ1-2 . TRBD1 TRBV7-3 TGTGCCAGCAGCATAGGACAGGGCCCAACCTATGGCTACACCTTC CASSIGQGPTYGYTF